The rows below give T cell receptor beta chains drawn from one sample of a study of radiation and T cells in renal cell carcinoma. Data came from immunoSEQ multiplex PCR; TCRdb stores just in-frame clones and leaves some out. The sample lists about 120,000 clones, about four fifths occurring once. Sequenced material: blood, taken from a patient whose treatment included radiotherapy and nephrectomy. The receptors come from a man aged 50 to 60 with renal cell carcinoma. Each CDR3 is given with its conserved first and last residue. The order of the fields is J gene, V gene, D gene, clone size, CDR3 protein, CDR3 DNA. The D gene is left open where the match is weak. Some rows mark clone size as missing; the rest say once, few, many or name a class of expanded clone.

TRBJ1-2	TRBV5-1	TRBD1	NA	CASSPGTGIFGYTF	TGCGCCAGCAGCCCCGGGACAGGGATTTTCGGCTACACCTTC
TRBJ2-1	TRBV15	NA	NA	CATSRGGVTNEQFF	TGTGCCACCAGCAGAGGAGGGGTAACCAATGAGCAGTTCTTC
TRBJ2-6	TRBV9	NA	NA	CASSRTPTNSGANVLTF	TGTGCCAGCAGCCGAACCCCTACCAACTCTGGGGCCAACGTCCTGACTTTC
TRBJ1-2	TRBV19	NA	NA	CASSLGTTNYGYTF	TGTGCCAGTAGTCTCGGGACAACTAACTATGGCTACACCTTC
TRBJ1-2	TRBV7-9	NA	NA	CASSSWGGILNYGYTF	TGTGCCAGCAGCTCTTGGGGCGGCATACTTAACTATGGCTACACCTTC
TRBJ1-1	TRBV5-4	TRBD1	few	CASSLSSGTGNTEAFF	TGTGCCAGCAGCTTGTCATCCGGGACAGGGAACACTGAAGCTTTCTTT
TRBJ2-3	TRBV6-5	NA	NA	CASSYSTVPDTQYF	TGTGCCAGCAGTTACTCGACAGTCCCAGATACGCAGTATTTT
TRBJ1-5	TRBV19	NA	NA	CASSTWSVGSQPQHF	TGTGCCAGTAGTACCTGGAGTGTGGGGTCCCAGCCCCAGCATTTT
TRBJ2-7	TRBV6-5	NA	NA	CASSSGGGPYEQYF	TGTGCCAGCAGTTCAGGGGGAGGACCCTACGAGCAGTACTTC
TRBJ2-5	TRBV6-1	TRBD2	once	CASSESGGAFIAETQYF	TGTGCCAGCAGTGAAAGCGGGGGGGCATTTATCGCGGAGACCCAGTACTTC
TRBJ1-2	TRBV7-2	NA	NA	CASSLAHGSSGYTF	TGTGCCAGCAGCTTAGCCCATGGGTCGAGTGGCTACACCTTC
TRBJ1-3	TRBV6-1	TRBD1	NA	CASSGDRVRNTIYF	TGTGCCAGCAGTGGGGACAGGGTACGGAACACCATATATTTT
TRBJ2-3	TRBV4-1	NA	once	CASSQDQEGTSDTQYF	TGCGCCAGCAGCCAAGATCAGGAGGGGACCTCAGATACGCAGTATTTT
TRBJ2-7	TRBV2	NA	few	CASSVDEQYF	TGTGCCAGCAGTGTCGACGAGCAGTACTTC
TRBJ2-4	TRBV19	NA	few	CASSPTIQNIQYF	TGTGCCAGTAGTCCGACCATTCAGAACATTCAGTACTTC
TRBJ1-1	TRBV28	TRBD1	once	CASSLSAGGARTEAFF	TGTGCCAGCAGTTTGTCGGCAGGGGGCGCGCGCACTGAAGCTTTCTTT
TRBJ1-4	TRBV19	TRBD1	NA	CASSHLPGQGNEKLFF	TGTGCCAGTAGTCACCTTCCGGGACAGGGGAATGAAAAACTGTTTTTT